The 5 T cell receptor beta chains listed next were all sequenced from one sample in a study of blood T cells in healthy people across ages. A J-beta primer mix and a sample-barcoded 5' primer were used in a second PCR of about 7 to 12 cycles. TCRdb re-called the 5' RACE reads through MiXCR, storing one row per CDR3 protein. Of about 570,000 distinct CDR3 sequences in the sample, about 26% were seen once. The sequenced material came from blood. These receptor sequences come from a woman in her 70s in good health.

The chain carries TRBV7-3 and TRBJ2-3; possibly TRBD2 for D (6 bases). Germline lookup yields CDR1 SGHTA and CDR2 FQGTGA. This CDR3 region has 15 residues. Trimming pared 6 bases from V and 1 base from J, leaving 14 bases between. CDR3 sequence (DNA): TGTGCCAGCAGTCCCGGGACTCCCGGCACAGATACGCAGTATTTT. This translates into CASSPGTPGTDTQYF.

This clonotype was seen a few times. The chain links TRBV7-2 to TRBJ1-2; 11 nucleotides agree with TRBD1. There are 15 residues in the CDR3. The germline V gene has CDR1 SGHTA and CDR2 FQGNSA. Germline trimming cut 1 base from V and 7 bases from J; bases unmatched to any gene: 5. The CDR3 bases are TGTGCCAGCAGCTTAGATCGGACAGGGGGCGGTGGCTACACCTTC. Its protein is CASSLDRTGGGGYTF.

This clonotype appeared a few times. CDR3 amino acids: CASSALTGTAKDDTQYF. CDR3 bases: TGTGCCAGCAGTGCATTGACCGGGACCGCCAAAGATGATACGCAGTATTTT. V is TRBV25-1 and J is TRBJ2-3; tentatively, D is TRBD1 or TRBD2 (5 bases each). CDR1 and CDR2 from the germline V gene are MGHDK and SYGVNS. This CDR3 is built from 17 residues. V was trimmed by 4 bases and J by 6 bases, leaving 23 bases between them.

This clonotype was found a few times. The rearrangement joins TRBV11-1 to TRBJ2-1; 10 bases line up with TRBD2. This CDR3 is 15 amino acids long. The germline gives CDR1 SGHAT, CDR2 FQDESV (reference sequence). Trimming cost V 8 bases and J 7 bases; bases outside gene matches: 11. The CDR3 loop is CASVYSGGPRNEQFF. In DNA, the CDR3 is TGTGCCAGCGTATATAGCGGGGGGCCGCGGAATGAGCAGTTCTTC.

Ten or more counts support this clonotype. V is TRBV10-3 and J is TRBJ2-5, with 9 bases lining up with TRBD2. Trimming at V came to 2 bases and at J to 4 bases, leaving 2 bases not matched to a gene. The CDR3 is 14 amino acids. Germline V lookup: CDR1 ENHRY, CDR2 SYGVKD. The CDR3 protein is CAISEAAGGETQYF. In DNA form, the CDR3 reads TGTGCCATCAGTGAGGCAGCGGGGGGAGAGACCCAGTACTTC.